Detailed here is one T cell receptor beta chain. Its antigen is not identified. In total, each donor contributed a single heparinised blood draw that averaged around 100 mL. Sorting of CD4+ naive, central memory, regulatory and stem cell-like memory cells was performed via CD45RO/CCR7/CD25/CD127/CD95/CD27. The purity of all sorted populations exceeded 95%. This sample is part of a study of beta chain features in type 1 diabetes. Findings and limits, study-wide: Researchers cautioned that cDNA sequencing could over-represent cells with high TCR expression.

Reverse transcription of all isolated RNA meant that expressed TCRB transcripts were sequenced. TCRdb's copy holds only in-frame clones and misses some; the assay was immunoSEQ multiplex PCR. The sample includes about 410,000 clones, approximately 15% of them seen just once. Germline V gene sequence: CDR1 SGHTA, CDR2 FQGNSA. V was clipped by 3 bases and J by 9 bases; unmatched bases: 8. This CDR3 has 15 amino acids. Sequenced sample: naive CD4+ T cells from blood. This TCR came from a man under 40 in good health. V is TRBV7-2 and J is TRBJ1-6, with 7 bases aligning to TRBD1. This CDR3 reads CASSFDRAGGSPLHF. The CDR3 DNA follows: TGTGCCAGCAGCTTCGACAGGGCCGGAGGTTCACCCCTCCACTTT. Full variable domain (remainder filled in from reference TRBV7-2 and TRBJ1-6): GAGVSQSPSNKVTEKGKDVELRCDPISGHTALYWYRQSLGQGLEFLIYFQGNSAPDKSGLPSDRFSAERTGGSVSTLTIQRTQQEDSAVYLCASSFDRAGGSPLHFGNGTRLTVT.